A selection of T cell receptor beta chains follows, all from one sample in a study of technical replicates of blood from a few donors. The method was immunoSEQ multiplex PCR; TCRdb's version includes in-frame clones alone and lacks a portion of them. The data show tens of thousands of clones, 80% to 95% seen once. Sequenced: PBMCs. The receptors were sampled from a human donor in good health. Some clones in this sample may be carry-over from other donors' samples. Each CDR3 is given with its conserved first and last residue. Each record gives: J gene, clone size, D gene, V gene, CDR3 protein, CDR3 DNA. The D gene is left open where the match is weak. Clone size, where shown, is once, few, many, or a class for clones that have expanded.

>TRBJ2-2|once|NA|TRBV6-5
CASSYPGTGELFF
TGTGCCAGCAGTTATCCAGGGACCGGGGAGCTGTTTTTT
>TRBJ1-1|NA|TRBD1|TRBV30
CAWSGQGSTEAFF
TGTGCCTGGAGTGGACAGGGGAGCACTGAAGCTTTCTTT
>TRBJ1-2|NA|NA|TRBV4-2
CASSHNEARDYGYTF
TGTGCCAGCAGCCATAACGAGGCTCGGGACTATGGCTACACCTTC
>TRBJ1-2|NA|NA|TRBV10-3
CAIRGGGRTGGYTF
TGTGCCATCAGGGGAGGGGGTAGGACTGGTGGCTACACCTTC
>TRBJ1-5|NA|TRBD1|TRBV6-1
CASSDRGTGRNQPQHF
TGTGCCAGCAGTGACCGAGGGACAGGGAGGAATCAGCCCCAGCATTTT
>TRBJ2-2|NA|NA|TRBV9
CASSLTGTPNTGELFF
TGTGCCAGCAGCCTGACCGGGACTCCGAACACCGGGGAGCTGTTTTTT
>TRBJ2-3|medium-sized|TRBD2|TRBV7-9
CASTPGLAEYTDTQYF
TGTGCCAGCACCCCGGGACTAGCGGAGTACACAGATACGCAGTATTTT
>TRBJ1-5|NA|NA|TRBV23-1
CASSRWGPGQPQHF
TGCGCCAGCAGTCGGTGGGGCCCCGGACAGCCCCAGCATTTT
>TRBJ2-5|once|NA|TRBV6-1
CASSEGAGQETQYF
TGTGCCAGCAGTGAAGGGGCGGGGCAAGAGACCCAGTACTTC
>TRBJ1-5|NA|NA|TRBV4-2
CASSQDNSYSNQPQHF
TGTGCCAGCAGCCAAGATAACAGCTATAGCAATCAGCCCCAGCATTTT
>TRBJ1-6|NA|TRBD1|TRBV12-5
CASGRDSENSPLHF
TGTGCTAGTGGGCGGGACAGCGAGAATTCACCCCTCCACTTT
>TRBJ2-7|NA|NA|TRBV30
CAGKAGSYEQYF
TGTGCCGGCAAAGCGGGCTCCTACGAGCAGTACTTC
>TRBJ2-1|NA|NA|TRBV4-2
CASSHTLGQGNDEQFF
TGTGCCAGCAGCCACACTCTAGGGCAGGGAAATGATGAGCAGTTCTTC
>TRBJ1-1|NA|NA|TRBV6-5
CASSPDRGNTEAFF
TGTGCCAGCAGTCCGGACAGAGGGAACACTGAAGCTTTCTTT
>TRBJ2-7|NA|NA|TRBV18
CASSPEDQGEQYF
TGTGCCAGCTCACCAGAGGACCAGGGCGAGCAGTACTTC
>TRBJ2-4|NA|TRBD1|TRBV30
CAWRAGGMVQYF
TGTGCCTGGAGGGCAGGGGGAATGGTTCAGTACTTC
>TRBJ1-6|NA|TRBD1|TRBV28
CASSSRPHRTGGTAPLHF
TGTGCCAGCAGTTCTCGTCCCCACAGGACAGGGGGTACTGCACCCCTCCACTTT
>TRBJ2-6|NA|NA|TRBV7-3
CASSWPGANVLTF
TGTGCCAGCAGCTGGCCTGGGGCCAACGTCCTGACTTTC
>TRBJ2-1|NA|TRBD2|TRBV27
CASSLSFFLPSGSYRGNEQFF
TGTGCCAGCAGTTTATCGTTTTTTCTGCCTAGCGGGAGTTATCGGGGCAATGAGCAGTTCTTC
>TRBJ2-1|NA|TRBD2|TRBV19
CASSMSGSSYNEQFF
TGTGCCAGTAGTATGAGCGGGAGCTCCTACAATGAGCAGTTCTTC
>TRBJ1-5|NA|TRBD1|TRBV30
CAWSGQGAWYGNQPQHF
TGTGCCTGGAGCGGACAGGGGGCTTGGTACGGCAATCAGCCCCAGCATTTT
>TRBJ2-1|NA|TRBD1|TRBV5-1
CASSLDRGNEQFF
TGCGCCAGCAGCTTGGACAGGGGGAATGAGCAGTTCTTC
>TRBJ1-1|NA|NA|TRBV18
CASVPTGGYTEAFF
TGTGCCAGCGTCCCAACTGGGGGCTACACTGAAGCTTTCTTT
>TRBJ1-2|NA|NA|TRBV27
CASRTVYGYTF
TGTGCCAGCAGAACAGTTTATGGCTACACCTTC
>TRBJ2-1|few|NA|TRBV7-7
CASSLGAGDKKSYNEQFF
TGTGCCAGCAGCTTAGGGGCAGGGGACAAAAAATCCTACAATGAGCAGTTCTTC
>TRBJ1-2|NA|NA|TRBV4-3
CASSQDKGGFLGYTF
TGCGCCAGCAGCCAAGATAAAGGCGGGTTCCTTGGCTACACCTTC
>TRBJ2-1|NA|NA|TRBV18
CASSPPLSRSSYNEQFF
TGTGCCAGCTCACCTCCCCTGTCGAGGAGCTCCTACAATGAGCAGTTCTTC
>TRBJ1-1|NA|NA|TRBV2
CASRDLMRGNTEAFF
TGTGCCAGCAGAGACCTCATGAGGGGGAATACTGAAGCTTTCTTT
>TRBJ2-2|NA|TRBD2|TRBV4-1
CASSHPLAGYTGELFF
TGCGCCAGCAGCCATCCACTAGCGGGATACACCGGGGAGCTGTTTTTT
>TRBJ2-3|NA|NA|TRBV15
CATSNGGHLSTDTQYF
TGTGCCACCAGCAACGGGGGGCACCTAAGCACAGATACGCAGTATTTT
>TRBJ2-4|NA|TRBD2|TRBV6-1
CASSEAGGRNDIQYF
TGTGCCAGCAGTGAAGCGGGCGGGAGGAATGACATTCAGTACTTC
>TRBJ1-1|NA|TRBD1|TRBV9
CASSRGQGRSEAFF
TGTGCCAGCAGCAGAGGACAGGGTCGTTCTGAAGCTTTCTTT
>TRBJ2-1|medium-sized|NA|TRBV5-1
CASSLGGGYNEQFF
TGCGCCAGCAGCTTGGGGGGAGGATACAATGAGCAGTTCTTC
>TRBJ1-2|NA|NA|TRBV4-2
CASSQEYLGADGYTF
TGTGCCAGCAGCCAAGAATACCTGGGAGCGGATGGCTACACCTTC
>TRBJ1-2|few|NA|TRBV21-1
CASSKGANYGYTF
TGTGCCAGCAGCAAAGGCGCCAACTATGGCTACACCTTC
>TRBJ2-7|NA|NA|TRBV6-1
CASRLTVSYEQYF
TGTGCCAGCAGATTGACAGTCTCCTACGAGCAGTACTTC
>TRBJ2-3|NA|NA|TRBV5-4
CASSQRQYTDTQYF
TGTGCCAGCAGCCAAAGACAGTACACAGATACGCAGTATTTT
>TRBJ2-7|NA|TRBD2|TRBV19
CASSIDNSGGYEQYF
TGTGCCAGTAGTATAGATAATAGCGGGGGCTACGAGCAGTACTTC
>TRBJ2-1|NA|NA|TRBV10-3
CAISEIAGLLFF
TGTGCCATCAGTGAGATTGCAGGGTTACTGTTCTTC
>TRBJ1-1|NA|NA|TRBV4-3
CASSQGRGAMNTEAFF
TGCGCCAGCAGCCAAGGTCGGGGGGCTATGAACACTGAAGCTTTCTTT
>TRBJ1-4|NA|NA|TRBV6-5
CASSGAWANEKLFF
TGTGCCAGCTCAGGGGCATGGGCTAATGAAAAACTGTTTTTT